This T cell receptor (beta chain) was sequenced during a study of T-cell memory formation after mild COVID-19. Deletions cut 5 bases from V and 2 bases from J, with 21 bases between. The CDR3 is 17 amino acids. CDR1 and CDR2 (germline): SGHVS, FNYEAQ. About this clonotype itself: The antigen remains undetermined.

Study-wide points: Whereas later expanders leaned CD4+, clones contracting day 15 to 85 showed a balanced CD4/CD8 makeup.

A single record per CDR3 protein comes from TCRdb applying MiXCR to the 5' RACE reads. Here the sample spans approximately 350,000 distinct CDR3 sequences, around 28% being singletons. The sequenced sample consisted of PBMCs or a T cell subset sorted from them (not recorded which). The chain links TRBV7-6 to TRBJ2-5; D remains ambiguous. This clonotype was sampled from an adult woman who had mild COVID-19 (a few samples of this study predate the infection). Cell type and time point are not known. The CDR3 protein is CASSRFPNSNSQETQYF. In DNA, the CDR3 is TGTGCCAGCAGCCGTTTTCCCAACAGCAATTCACAAGAGACCCAGTACTTC.